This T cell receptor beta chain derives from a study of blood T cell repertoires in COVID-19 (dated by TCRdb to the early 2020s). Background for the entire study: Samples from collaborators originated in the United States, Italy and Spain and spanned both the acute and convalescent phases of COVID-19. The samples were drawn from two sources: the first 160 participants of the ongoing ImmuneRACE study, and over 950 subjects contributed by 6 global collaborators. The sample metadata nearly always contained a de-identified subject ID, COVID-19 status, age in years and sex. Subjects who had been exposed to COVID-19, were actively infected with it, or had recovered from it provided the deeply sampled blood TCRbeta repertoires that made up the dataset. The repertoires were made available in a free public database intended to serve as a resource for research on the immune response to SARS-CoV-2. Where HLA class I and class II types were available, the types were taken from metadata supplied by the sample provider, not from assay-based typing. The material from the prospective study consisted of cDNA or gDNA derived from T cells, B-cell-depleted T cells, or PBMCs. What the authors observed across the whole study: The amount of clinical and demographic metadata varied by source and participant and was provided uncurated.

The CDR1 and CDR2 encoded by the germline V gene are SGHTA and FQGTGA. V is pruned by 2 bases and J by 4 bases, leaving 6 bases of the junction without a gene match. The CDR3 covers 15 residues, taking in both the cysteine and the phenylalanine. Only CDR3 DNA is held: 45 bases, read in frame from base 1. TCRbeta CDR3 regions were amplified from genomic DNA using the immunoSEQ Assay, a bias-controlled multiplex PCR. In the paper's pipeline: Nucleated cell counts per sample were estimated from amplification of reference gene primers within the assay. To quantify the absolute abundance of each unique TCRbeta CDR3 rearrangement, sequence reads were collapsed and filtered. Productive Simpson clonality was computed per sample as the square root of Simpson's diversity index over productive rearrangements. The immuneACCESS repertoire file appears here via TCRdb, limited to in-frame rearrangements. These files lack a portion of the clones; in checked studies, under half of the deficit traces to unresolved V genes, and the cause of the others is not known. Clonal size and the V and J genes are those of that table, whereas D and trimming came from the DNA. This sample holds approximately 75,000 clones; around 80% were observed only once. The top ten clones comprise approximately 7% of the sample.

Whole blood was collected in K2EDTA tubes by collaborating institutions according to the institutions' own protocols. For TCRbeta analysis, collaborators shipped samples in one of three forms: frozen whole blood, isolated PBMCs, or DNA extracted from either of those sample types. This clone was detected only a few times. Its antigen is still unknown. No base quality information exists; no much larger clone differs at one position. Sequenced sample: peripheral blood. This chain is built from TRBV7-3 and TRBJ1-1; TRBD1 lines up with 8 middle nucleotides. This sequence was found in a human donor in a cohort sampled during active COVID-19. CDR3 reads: CASSLGQGWRTEAFF. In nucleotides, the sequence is TGTGCCAGCAGCTTAGGACAGGGTTGGCGCACTGAAGCTTTCTTT.